The 13 T cell receptor beta chains listed next were all sequenced from one sample in a study of blood T cells in healthy people across ages. PCR was performed a second time for about 7 to 11 cycles using a sample-barcoded 5' primer and a J-beta primer mix. TCRdb passed the 5' RACE reads through MiXCR, listing each CDR3 protein once. The data show about 840,000 distinct CDR3 sequences, 29% seen once. These data are also associated with another study on T cells of mothers and their children.

Specimen: blood. The receptors were gathered from a woman between 40 and 50 years old in good health.

This clonotype occurred a few times. This chain connects TRBV5-4 to TRBJ1-1; D may be TRBD1 (6 bases). Germline CDR1 is SGHNT and CDR2 is YYREEE (reference sequence). V gave up 4 bases and J gave up 0 bases, with 13 bases separating them. The CDR3 is 15 residues long. This CDR3 reads CASSPSQGLNTEAFF. Written as DNA, the CDR3 is TGTGCCAGCAGCCCGAGTCAGGGGCTGAACACTGAAGCTTTCTTT. The whole variable domain, filled in from reference TRBV5-4 and TRBJ1-1, reads ETGVTQSPTHLIKTRGQQVTLRCSSQSGHNTVSWYQQALGQGPQFIFQYYREEENGRGNFPPRFSGLQFPNYSSELNVNALELDDSALYLCASSPSQGLNTEAFFGQGTRLTVV.

In regard to this clonotype: This may be a read error: a much more frequent sequence differs by one nucleotide. The chain carries TRBV27 and TRBJ2-1; D may be TRBD1 or TRBD2 (5 bases each). Per germline, CDR1 MNHEY and CDR2 SMNVEV (reference sequence). V gave up 3 bases and J gave up 6 bases, with 12 bases separating them. This CDR3 contains 14 residues. The CDR3 coding sequence is TGTGCCAGCAGTTTCGGGGCTACTGGCAATGAGCAGTTCTTC. Residues: CASSFGATGNEQFF.

The rearrangement joins TRBV28 to TRBJ2-5; no clear D gene. The CDR3 totals 14 residues. Trimming took 2 bases from V and 5 from J, leaving 12 bases between them. The V gene's germline CDR1 is MDHEN and CDR2 SYDVKM. CDR3 DNA: TGTGCCAGCAGTTTAGAGTCCCAGGAGGAGACCCAGTACTTC. It is translated as CASSLESQEETQYF.

There are a few counts of this clonotype. The V call is TRBV28, the J call TRBJ2-3; D might be TRBD1 (7 bases). The CDR3 spans 15 residues. V lost 7 bases and J 6 bases, leaving 20 bases between the germline ends. CDR1 is MDHEN, CDR2 SYDVKM, per germline. CDR3 sequence reads: CASNWGRGVADTQYF. The DNA of the CDR3 is TGTGCCAGCAACTGGGGCAGGGGGGTCGCGGATACGCAGTATTTT.

The chain joins TRBV9 to TRBJ1-6, with TRBD1 matching 9 bases. The CDR3 is 15 residues long. Per the germline V gene, CDR1 is SGDLS and CDR2 is YYNGEE. V trimming: 3 bases; J trimming: 7 bases; junction bases outside the gene matches: 5. The CDR3 protein is CASSAGQGMNSPLHF. The CDR3 bases are TGTGCCAGCAGCGCTGGACAGGGGATGAATTCACCCCTCCACTTT.

This clonotype was seen many times. The chain couples TRBV9 to TRBJ2-7, with a weak D call TRBD1 (5 bases). Trimming stripped 3 bases from V and 5 bases from J, with 12 bases between. CDR1 is SGDLS, CDR2 YYNGEE, per germline. This CDR3 has 13 residues. This CDR3 is CASSASGKHEQYF. The CDR3 bases are TGTGCCAGCAGCGCATCAGGGAAACACGAGCAGTACTTC.

V usage is TRBV4-1 and J usage is TRBJ1-1; D is unclear. The CDR3 loop spans 13 amino acids. V was trimmed by 11 bases and J by 5 bases, leaving 18 bases between them. Looked up from germline, CDR1 is MGHRA and CDR2 is YSYEKL. The CDR3 loop reads CASQRVGVTEAFF. CDR3 bases: TGCGCCTCGCAAAGGGTCGGAGTTACTGAAGCTTTCTTT.

This chain joins TRBV5-1 and TRBJ2-1; the D gene could be TRBD1 or TRBD2 (5 bases each). The CDR3 is 16 amino acids. V was trimmed by 0 bases and J by 4 bases, leaving 14 bases between them. Germline assignment: CDR1 SGHRS and CDR2 YFSETQ. CDR3 in amino acids: CASSLETGTGYNEQFF. In nucleotides, the CDR3 is TGCGCCAGCAGCTTGGAGACCGGGACGGGGTACAATGAGCAGTTCTTC.

This clonotype was counted at least ten times. This chain joins TRBV7-3 and TRBJ2-1, with D perhaps assigned TRBD1 or TRBD2 (6 bases each). Trimming shortened V by 1 base and J by 1 base, and 14 bases separated the two germline ends. The CDR3 has 17 residues. The germline V gene encodes CDR1 SGHTA and CDR2 FQGTGA. Here the CDR3 reads CASSLNGGLGSYNEQFF. CDR3 coding DNA: TGTGCCAGCAGCTTAAATGGGGGGCTCGGGTCCTACAATGAGCAGTTCTTC.

The gene calls are TRBV3-1 and TRBJ2-7; D possibly corresponds to TRBD1 (5 bases). CDR1 and CDR2 from the germline V gene are LGHDT and YNNKEL (reference sequence). V was clipped by 0 bases and J by 1 base, with 13 bases between them. The CDR3 is 16 residues long. CDR3 loop: CASSQELEDTSYEQYF. As DNA, the CDR3 is TGTGCCAGCAGCCAAGAACTTGAGGACACTTCCTACGAGCAGTACTTC.

About this clonotype: A much larger clone lies a single base off, so this may be a read error. The chain carries TRBV6-1 and TRBJ2-7; D gene unclear. The CDR3 runs 13 residues. Trimming shortened V by 3 bases and J by 0 bases, and 6 bases separated the two germline ends. CDR1 MNHNS and CDR2 SASEGT come from the germline V gene. CDR3 region: CASSDAVSYEQYV. The CDR3 nucleotides read TGTGCCAGCAGTGACGCGGTCTCCTACGAGCAGTACGTC.

A few counts support this clonotype. The gene calls are TRBV20-1 and TRBJ1-1; weak D call: TRBD1 (6 bases). The V end was cut by 8 bases, the J end by 11 bases, with 18 bases between. The CDR3 runs 11 residues. Germline loops: CDR1 DFQATT, CDR2 SNEGSKA (reference sequence). CDR3 residues: CSNMDRGYAFF. Here the CDR3 DNA reads TGCAGTAATATGGACAGAGGCTATGCTTTCTTT.

In this sample, this clonotype turned up many times. The CDR3 protein is CASSEDPVTYEQYF. CDR3 in DNA: TGTGCCAGCAGTGAAGACCCAGTAACCTACGAGCAGTACTTC. This sequence joins TRBV6-1 and TRBJ2-7; D not certain. Germline CDR1 is MNHNS and CDR2 is SASEGT. The ends were cut back, 1 base at V and 2 bases at J, with 9 bases in the middle. The CDR3 is made up of 14 amino acids.